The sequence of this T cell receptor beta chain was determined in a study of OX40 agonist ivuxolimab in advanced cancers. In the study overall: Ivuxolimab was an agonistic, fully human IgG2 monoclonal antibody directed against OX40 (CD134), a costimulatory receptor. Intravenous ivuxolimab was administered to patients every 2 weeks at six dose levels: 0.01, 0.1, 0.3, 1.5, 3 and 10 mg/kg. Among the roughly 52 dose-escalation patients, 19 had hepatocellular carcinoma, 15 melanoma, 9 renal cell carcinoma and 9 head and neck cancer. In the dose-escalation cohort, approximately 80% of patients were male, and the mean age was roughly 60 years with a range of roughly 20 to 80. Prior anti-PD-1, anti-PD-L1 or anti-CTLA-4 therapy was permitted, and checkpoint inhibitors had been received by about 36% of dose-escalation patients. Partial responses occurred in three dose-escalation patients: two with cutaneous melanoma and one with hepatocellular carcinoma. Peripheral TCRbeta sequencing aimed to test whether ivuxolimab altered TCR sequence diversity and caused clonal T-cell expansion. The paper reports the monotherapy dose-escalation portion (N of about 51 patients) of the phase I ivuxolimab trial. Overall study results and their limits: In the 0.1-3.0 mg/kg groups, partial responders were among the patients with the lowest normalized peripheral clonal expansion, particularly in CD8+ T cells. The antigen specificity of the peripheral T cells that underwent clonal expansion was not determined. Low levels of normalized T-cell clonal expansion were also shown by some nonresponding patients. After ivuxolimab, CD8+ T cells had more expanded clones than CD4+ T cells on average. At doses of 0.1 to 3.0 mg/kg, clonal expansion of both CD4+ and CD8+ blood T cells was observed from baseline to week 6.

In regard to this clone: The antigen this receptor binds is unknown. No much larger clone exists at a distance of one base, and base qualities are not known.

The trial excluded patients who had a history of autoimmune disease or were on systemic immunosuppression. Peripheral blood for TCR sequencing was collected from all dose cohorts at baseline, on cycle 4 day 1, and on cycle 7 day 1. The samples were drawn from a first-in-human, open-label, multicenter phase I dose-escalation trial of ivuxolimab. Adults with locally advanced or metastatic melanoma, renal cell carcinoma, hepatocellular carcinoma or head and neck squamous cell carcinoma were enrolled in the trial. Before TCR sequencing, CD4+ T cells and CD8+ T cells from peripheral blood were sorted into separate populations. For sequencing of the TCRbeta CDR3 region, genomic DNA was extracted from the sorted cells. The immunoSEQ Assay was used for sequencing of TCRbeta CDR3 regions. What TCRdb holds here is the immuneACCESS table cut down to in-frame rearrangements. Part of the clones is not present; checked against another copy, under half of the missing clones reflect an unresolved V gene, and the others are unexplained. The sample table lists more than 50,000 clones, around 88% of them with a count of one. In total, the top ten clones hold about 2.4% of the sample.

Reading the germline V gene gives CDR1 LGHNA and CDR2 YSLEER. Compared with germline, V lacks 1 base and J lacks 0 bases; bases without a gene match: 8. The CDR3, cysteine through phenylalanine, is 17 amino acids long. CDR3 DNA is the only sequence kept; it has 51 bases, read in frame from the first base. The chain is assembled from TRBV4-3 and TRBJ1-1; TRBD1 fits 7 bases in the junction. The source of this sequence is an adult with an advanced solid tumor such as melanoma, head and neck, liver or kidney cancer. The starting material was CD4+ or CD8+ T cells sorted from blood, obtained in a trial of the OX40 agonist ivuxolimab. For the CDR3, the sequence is CASSQGGPGTVNTEAFF. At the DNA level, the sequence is TGCGCCAGCAGCCAAGGGGGACCCGGGACAGTGAACACTGAAGCTTTCTTT.